Each of the 16 T cell receptor beta chains below was sequenced from the same sample in a study of blood T cells in healthy people across ages. For the second PCR, which ran for roughly 6 to 11 cycles, a sample-barcoded 5' primer and a J-beta primer mix were used. In TCRdb, the 5' RACE reads were re-called with MiXCR into one record per CDR3 protein. The repertoire includes some 670,000 distinct CDR3 sequences, more than 45% of them detected once, and less than 15% sits in the top ten. Source material: blood. The receptor set was obtained from an elderly woman in good health.

This chain joins TRBV6-6 and TRBJ2-1, with D perhaps TRBD1 or TRBD2 (6 bases each). The CDR3 extends over 14 amino acids. Germline V gene data show CDR1 as MNHNY and CDR2 as SVGAGI (reference sequence). V lost 6 bases and J 10 bases, leaving 19 bases between the germline ends. As DNA, the CDR3 is TGTGCCAGCAGCTCGGGGGCGCTTGGAGAGGAGCAGTTCTTC. It encodes CASSSGALGEEQFF.

This clonotype came up many times. The chain joins TRBV7-3 to TRBJ2-1; possibly TRBD1 for D (6 bases). V was cut by 4 bases and J by 4 bases, with 8 bases left in between. The CDR3 consists of 13 residues. Germline CDR1 reads SGHTA; CDR2 reads FQGTGA. CDR3 region: CASSSGQYNEQFF. Written as DNA, the CDR3 is TGTGCCAGCAGCTCGGGACAATACAATGAGCAGTTCTTC. The full variable domain, with the rest looked up from reference TRBV7-3 and TRBJ2-1, is GAGVSQTPSNKVTEKGKYVELRCDPISGHTALYWYRQSLGQGPEFLIYFQGTGAADDSGLPNDRFFAVRPEGSVSTLKIQRTERGDSAVYLCASSSGQYNEQFFGPGTRLTVL.

Worth noting for this clonotype: A clone one base away is much larger, so this may be a read error. The J gene is TRBJ2-1, the V gene TRBV29-1; 8 positions agree with TRBD1. The CDR3 contains 14 residues. Germline CDR1 is SQVTM and CDR2 is ANQGSEA. The CDR3 spells CSVDGQGWDKEQFF. CDR3 DNA: TGCAGCGTTGACGGACAGGGCTGGGACAAGGAGCAGTTCTTC.

The chain carries TRBV5-1 and TRBJ1-4, with D unclear. There are 13 residues in the CDR3. Germline V gene data show CDR1 as SGHRS and CDR2 as YFSETQ. V was trimmed by 4 bases and J by 4 bases, leaving 8 bases between them. The DNA of the CDR3 is TGCGCCAGCAGCGTGTCCAATAATGAAAAACTGTTTTTT. This gives the protein CASSVSNNEKLFF. The whole variable domain, filled in from reference TRBV5-1 and TRBJ1-4, reads KAGVTQTPRYLIKTRGQQVTLSCSPISGHRSVSWYQQTPGQGLQFLFEYFSETQRNKGNFPGRFSGRQFSNSRSEMNVSTLELGDSALYLCASSVSNNEKLFFGSGTQLSVL.

The chain is built from TRBV13 and TRBJ2-7; a possible D gene is TRBD1 (5 bases). The germline gives CDR1 PRHDT, CDR2 FYEKMQ (reference sequence). V lost 0 bases and J lost 3, with 18 bases in between. The CDR3 runs 17 residues. Here the CDR3 DNA reads TGTGCCAGCAGCTTAGGTAGGGCGCTAAGACAGAACTACGAGCAGTACTTC. Protein sequence: CASSLGRALRQNYEQYF.

This rearrangement joins TRBV20-1 to TRBJ2-3, with 8 nucleotides matching TRBD2. Germline V lookup: CDR1 DFQATT, CDR2 SNEGSKA (reference sequence). This CDR3 region has 14 residues. The J segment lost 3 bases and the V segment lost 0 bases, leaving 2 bases of the junction unmatched. The CDR3 bases are TGCAGTGCTAGAGACGCGGGGGGTACAGATACGCAGTATTTT. This gives the protein CSARDAGGTDTQYF.

This chain links TRBV10-3 with TRBJ2-3, with a possible D match to TRBD1 (6 bases). The DNA end lines up better with TRBJ1-5; the J call may be wrong. There are 14 residues in the CDR3. Germline CDR1 reads ENHRY; CDR2 reads SYGVKD. CDR3 DNA: TGTGCCATTTTAGAGGGGGGCGGCACAGATACGCAGCATTTT. It is translated as CAILEGGGTDTQHF.

The chain couples TRBV5-1 to TRBJ2-7, with D unclear. The DNA end is more similar to TRBJ2-5, so the J call may be wrong. Germline loops: CDR1 SGHRS, CDR2 YFSETQ. CDR3 size: 15 residues. The CDR3 here is CASSLETDPWETQYF. CDR3 DNA sequence: TGCGCCAGCAGCTTGGAGACGGATCCATGGGAGACCCAGTACTTC.

This clonotype was recorded at least ten times. The chain links TRBV6-6 to TRBJ2-3; 9 nucleotides align to TRBD2. The junction had 9 bases not matched to a gene; V was cut back by 0 bases and J by 5 bases. The germline V gene has CDR1 MNHNY and CDR2 SVGAGI (reference sequence). This CDR3 is 17 amino acids long. CDR3 DNA: TGTGCCAGCAGTTACTCGACGGCGGGGGGGCTGAGAGATACGCAGTATTTT. It is translated as CASSYSTAGGLRDTQYF.

This clonotype was recorded many times. The chain employs TRBV11-1 and TRBJ2-1; 10 positions agree with TRBD2. V trimming: 2 bases; J trimming: 9 bases; junction bases outside the gene matches: 4. The CDR3 loop spans 14 amino acids. CDR1 is SGHAT and CDR2 is FQDESV in the germline V gene (reference sequence). CDR3: CASSLKLAGIEQFF. CDR3 DNA: TGTGCCAGCAGCTTAAAACTAGCGGGAATTGAGCAGTTCTTC.

This clonotype was recorded a few times. A much bigger clone sits one base away, suggesting this may be a read error. V usage is TRBV6-6 and J usage is TRBJ2-1; TRBD2 matches at 9 bases. The J call is uncertain, as TRBJ2-7 better fits the DNA end. The germline V gene encodes CDR1 MNHNY and CDR2 SVGAGI (reference sequence). The CDR3 extends over 16 amino acids. The CDR3 here is CASSYRASGKYNEQYF. CDR3 in DNA: TGTGCCAGCAGTTACAGGGCTAGCGGGAAATACAATGAGCAGTACTTC.

The V call is TRBV7-9, the J call TRBJ2-5, with D unresolved. CDR3 length equals 16 residues. The germline CDR1 and CDR2 sequences are SEHNR and FQNEAQ (reference sequence). The V end lost 2 bases, the J end lost 1 base, and 14 bases lay between the germline ends. This chain's CDR3 is CASSLRWADAQETQYF. The CDR3 DNA is TGTGCCAGCAGCTTAAGGTGGGCAGATGCCCAAGAGACCCAGTACTTC.

This clonotype came up many times. The chain links TRBV12-3 or TRBV12-4 to TRBJ2-7; D is unresolved. The CDR3 totals 14 residues. V gave up 3 bases and J gave up 2 bases, with 11 bases separating them. The CDR3 protein is CASSFSQRAYEQYF. CDR3 nucleotides: TGTGCCAGCAGTTTTAGTCAGAGAGCCTACGAGCAGTACTTC.

In its sample, this clonotype was seen a few times. CDR3 protein: CSVTSSYEQYF. CDR3 sequence (DNA): TGCAGTGTCACGAGCTCCTACGAGCAGTACTTC. The rearrangement links TRBV20-1 to TRBJ2-7; D gene unclear. Germline loops: CDR1 DFQATT, CDR2 SNEGSKA (reference sequence). The CDR3 is 11 amino acids. Trimming removed 7 bases at V and 0 bases at J, with 7 bases between.

This chain links TRBV29-1 with TRBJ2-7; no firm D call. Germline V gene data show CDR1 as SQVTM and CDR2 as ANQGSEA. This CDR3 spans 14 amino acids. The germline V and J ends were trimmed by 2 bases and 4 bases, with 15 bases remaining between them. Written as DNA, the CDR3 is TGCAGCGTTGAAACGACCGACAAGACTTACGAGCAGTACTTC. It translates to CSVETTDKTYEQYF.

This chain joins TRBV7-9 and TRBJ2-2, with TRBD2 matching over 10 bases. Trimming removed 6 bases from V and 1 base from J; junction bases left unmatched: 11. CDR3 length: 18 amino acids. Germline V lookup: CDR1 SEHNR, CDR2 FQNEAQ (reference sequence). CDR3 coding DNA: TGTGCCAGCAGAACTACAGGACTAGCGGACTTGAACACCGGGGAGCTGTTTTTT. The encoded protein is CASRTTGLADLNTGELFF.